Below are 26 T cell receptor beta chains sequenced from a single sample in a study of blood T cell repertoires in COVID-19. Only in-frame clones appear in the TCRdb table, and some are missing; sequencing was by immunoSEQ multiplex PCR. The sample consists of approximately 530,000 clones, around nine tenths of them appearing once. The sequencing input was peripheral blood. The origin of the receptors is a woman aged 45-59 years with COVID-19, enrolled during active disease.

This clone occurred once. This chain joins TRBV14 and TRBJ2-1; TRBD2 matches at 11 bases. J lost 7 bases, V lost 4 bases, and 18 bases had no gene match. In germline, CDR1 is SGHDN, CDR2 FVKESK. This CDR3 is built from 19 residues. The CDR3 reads CASSPEDGTSGGNGNEQFF. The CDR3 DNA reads TGTGCCAGCAGCCCCGAGGACGGGACTAGCGGAGGAAATGGAAATGAGCAGTTCTTC.

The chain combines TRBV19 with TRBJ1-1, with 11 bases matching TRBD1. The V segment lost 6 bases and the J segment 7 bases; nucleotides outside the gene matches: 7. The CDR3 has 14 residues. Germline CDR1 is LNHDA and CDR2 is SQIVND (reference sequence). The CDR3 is CASSIGQGADEAFF. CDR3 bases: TGTGCCAGTAGCATCGGACAGGGGGCTGATGAAGCTTTCTTT.

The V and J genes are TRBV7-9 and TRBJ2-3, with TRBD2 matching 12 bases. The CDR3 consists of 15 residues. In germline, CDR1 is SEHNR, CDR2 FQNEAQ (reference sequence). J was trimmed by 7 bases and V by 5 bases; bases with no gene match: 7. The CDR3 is CASSATSGGRYTQYF. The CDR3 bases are TGTGCCAGCAGCGCCACTAGCGGGGGGCGATATACGCAGTATTTT.

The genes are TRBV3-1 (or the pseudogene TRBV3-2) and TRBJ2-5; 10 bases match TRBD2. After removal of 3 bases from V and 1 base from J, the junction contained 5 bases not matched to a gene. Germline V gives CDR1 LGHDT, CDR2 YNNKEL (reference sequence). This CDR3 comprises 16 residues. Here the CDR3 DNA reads TGTGCCAGCAGCCACCTTCTAGCGGGAGTCCAAGAGACCCAGTACTTC. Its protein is CASSHLLAGVQETQYF.

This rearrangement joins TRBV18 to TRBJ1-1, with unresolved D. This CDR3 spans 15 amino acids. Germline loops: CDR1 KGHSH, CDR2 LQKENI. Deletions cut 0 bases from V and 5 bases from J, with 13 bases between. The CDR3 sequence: CASSPPSERRTEAFF. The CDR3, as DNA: TGTGCCAGCTCACCACCAAGTGAAAGGAGAACTGAAGCTTTCTTT.

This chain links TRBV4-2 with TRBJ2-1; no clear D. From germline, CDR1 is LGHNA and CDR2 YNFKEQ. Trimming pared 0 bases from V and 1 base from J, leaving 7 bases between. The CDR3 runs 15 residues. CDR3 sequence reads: CASSQDPRSYNEQFF. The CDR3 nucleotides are TGTGCCAGCAGCCAAGATCCGAGATCCTACAATGAGCAGTTCTTC.

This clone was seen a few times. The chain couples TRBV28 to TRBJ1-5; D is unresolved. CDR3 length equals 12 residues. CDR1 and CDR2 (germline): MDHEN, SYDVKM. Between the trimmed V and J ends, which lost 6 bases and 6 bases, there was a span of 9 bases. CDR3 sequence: CASSPSGQPQHF. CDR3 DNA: TGTGCCAGCAGCCCCTCGGGTCAGCCCCAGCATTTT.

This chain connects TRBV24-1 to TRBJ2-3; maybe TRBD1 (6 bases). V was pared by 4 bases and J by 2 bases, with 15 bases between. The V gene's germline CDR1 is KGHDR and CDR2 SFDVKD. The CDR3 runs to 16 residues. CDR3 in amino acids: CATSDPSGDDTDTQYF. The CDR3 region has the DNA TGTGCCACCAGTGACCCCTCAGGGGATGACACAGATACGCAGTATTTT.

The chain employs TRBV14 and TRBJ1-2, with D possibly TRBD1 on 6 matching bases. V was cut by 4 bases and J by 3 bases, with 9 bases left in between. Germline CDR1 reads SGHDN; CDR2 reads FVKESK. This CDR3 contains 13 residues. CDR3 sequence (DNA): TGTGCCAGCAGCCTAAACAGGGACTATGGCTACACCTTC. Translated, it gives CASSLNRDYGYTF.

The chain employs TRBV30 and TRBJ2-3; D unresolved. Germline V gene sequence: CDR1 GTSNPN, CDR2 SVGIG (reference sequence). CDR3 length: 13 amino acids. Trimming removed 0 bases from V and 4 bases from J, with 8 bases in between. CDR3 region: CAWSVSSPDTQYF. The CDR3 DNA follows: TGTGCCTGGAGTGTCTCAAGCCCAGATACGCAGTATTTT.

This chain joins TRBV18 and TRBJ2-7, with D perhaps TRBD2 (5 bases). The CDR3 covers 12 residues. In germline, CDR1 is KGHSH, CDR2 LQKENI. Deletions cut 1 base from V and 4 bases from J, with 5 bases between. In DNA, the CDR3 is TGTGCCAGCTCACCACGACTATACGAGCAGTACTTC. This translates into CASSPRLYEQYF.

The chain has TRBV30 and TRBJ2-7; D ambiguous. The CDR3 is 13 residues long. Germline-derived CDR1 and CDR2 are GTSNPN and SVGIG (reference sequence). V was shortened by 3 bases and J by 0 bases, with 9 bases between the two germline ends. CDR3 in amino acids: CAWSLFSSYEQYF. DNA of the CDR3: TGTGCCTGGAGCCTTTTTAGCTCCTACGAGCAGTACTTC.

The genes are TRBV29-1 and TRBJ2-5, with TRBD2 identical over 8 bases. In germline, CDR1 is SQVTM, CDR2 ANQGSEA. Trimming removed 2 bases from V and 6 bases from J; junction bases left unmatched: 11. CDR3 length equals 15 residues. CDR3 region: CSVESWTSSQKTQYF. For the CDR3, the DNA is TGCAGCGTTGAAAGTTGGACTAGCTCTCAAAAGACCCAGTACTTC.

This CDR3 reads CASEAPASNQPQHF. The CDR3 region has the DNA TGTGCCAGTGAAGCCCCTGCTAGCAATCAGCCCCAGCATTTT. The genes are TRBV19 and TRBJ1-5; D ambiguous. This CDR3 comprises 14 residues. Germline V lookup: CDR1 LNHDA, CDR2 SQIVND (reference sequence). Trimming pared 8 bases from V and 0 bases from J, leaving 11 bases between.

The CDR3 spells CASSLGGHQPQHF. CDR3 DNA sequence: TGTGCCAGCAGTTTAGGGGGACACCAGCCCCAGCATTTT. The rearrangement joins TRBV27 to TRBJ1-5, with D perhaps matching TRBD1 (6 bases). V was cut by 2 bases and J by 7 bases, with 9 bases left in between. There are 13 residues in the CDR3. Germline assignment: CDR1 MNHEY and CDR2 SMNVEV (reference sequence).

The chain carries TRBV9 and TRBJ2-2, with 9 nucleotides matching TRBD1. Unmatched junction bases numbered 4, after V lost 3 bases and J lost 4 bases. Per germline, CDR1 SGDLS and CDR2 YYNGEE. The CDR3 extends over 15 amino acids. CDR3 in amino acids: CASSAETGGTGELFF. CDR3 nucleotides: TGTGCCAGCAGCGCCGAGACAGGGGGCACCGGGGAGCTGTTTTTT.

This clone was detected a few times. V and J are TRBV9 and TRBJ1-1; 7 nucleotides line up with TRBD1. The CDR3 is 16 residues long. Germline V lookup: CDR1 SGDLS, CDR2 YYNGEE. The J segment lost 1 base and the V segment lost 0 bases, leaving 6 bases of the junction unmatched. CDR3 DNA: TGTGCCAGCAGCGTAGGATCTGGGACAGCGAACACTGAAGCTTTCTTT. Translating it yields CASSVGSGTANTEAFF. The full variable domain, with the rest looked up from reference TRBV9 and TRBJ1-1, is DSGVTQTPKHLITATGQRVTLRCSPRSGDLSVYWYQQSLDQGLQFLIQYYNGEERAKGNILERFSAQQFPDLHSELNLSSLELGDSALYFCASSVGSGTANTEAFFGQGTRLTVV.

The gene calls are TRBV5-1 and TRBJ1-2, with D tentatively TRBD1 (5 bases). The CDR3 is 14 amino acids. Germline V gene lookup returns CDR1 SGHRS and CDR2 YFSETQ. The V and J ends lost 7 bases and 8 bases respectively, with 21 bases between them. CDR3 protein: CASRNMLGEGGYTF. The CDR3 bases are TGCGCCAGCCGTAACATGTTGGGGGAGGGCGGCTACACCTTC. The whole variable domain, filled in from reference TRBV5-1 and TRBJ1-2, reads KAGVTQTPRYLIKTRGQQVTLSCSPISGHRSVSWYQQTPGQGLQFLFEYFSETQRNKGNFPGRFSGRQFSNSRSEMNVSTLELGDSALYLCASRNMLGEGGYTFGSGTRLTVV.

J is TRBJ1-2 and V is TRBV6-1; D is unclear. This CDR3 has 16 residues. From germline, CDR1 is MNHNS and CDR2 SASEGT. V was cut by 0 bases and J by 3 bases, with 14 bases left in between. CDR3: CASSEAYGQRHYGYTF. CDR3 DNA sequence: TGTGCCAGCAGTGAAGCCTATGGTCAGCGCCACTATGGCTACACCTTC.

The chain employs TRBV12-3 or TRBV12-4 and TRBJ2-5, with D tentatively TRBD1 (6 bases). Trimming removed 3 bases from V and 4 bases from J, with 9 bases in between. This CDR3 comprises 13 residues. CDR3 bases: TGTGCCAGCAGTTTTTCCAGGGGAGAGACCCAGTACTTC. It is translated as CASSFSRGETQYF.

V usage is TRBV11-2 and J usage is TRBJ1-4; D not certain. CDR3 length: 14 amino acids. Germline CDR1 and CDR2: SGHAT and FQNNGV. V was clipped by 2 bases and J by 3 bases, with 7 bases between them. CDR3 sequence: CASSLMGANEKLFF. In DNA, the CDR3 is TGTGCCAGCAGCTTAATGGGAGCTAATGAAAAACTGTTTTTT.

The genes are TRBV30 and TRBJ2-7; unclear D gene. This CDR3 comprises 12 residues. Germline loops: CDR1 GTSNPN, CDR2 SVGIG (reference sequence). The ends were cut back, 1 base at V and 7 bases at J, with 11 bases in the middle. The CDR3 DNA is TGTGCCTGGAGTGCCGGAGTTTGGGAGCAGTACTTC. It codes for CAWSAGVWEQYF.

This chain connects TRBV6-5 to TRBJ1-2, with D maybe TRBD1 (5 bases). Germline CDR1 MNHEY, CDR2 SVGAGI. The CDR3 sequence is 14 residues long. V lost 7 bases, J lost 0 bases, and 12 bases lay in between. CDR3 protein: CASNRGRSNYGYTF. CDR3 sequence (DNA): TGTGCCAGCAATAGGGGCAGATCTAACTATGGCTACACCTTC.

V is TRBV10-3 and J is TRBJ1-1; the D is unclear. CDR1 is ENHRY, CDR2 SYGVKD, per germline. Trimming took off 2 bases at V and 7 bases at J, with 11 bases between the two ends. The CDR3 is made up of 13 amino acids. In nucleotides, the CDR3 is TGTGCCATCAGTGAGGAGGCCGAGGGTGAAGCTTTCTTT. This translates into CAISEEAEGEAFF.

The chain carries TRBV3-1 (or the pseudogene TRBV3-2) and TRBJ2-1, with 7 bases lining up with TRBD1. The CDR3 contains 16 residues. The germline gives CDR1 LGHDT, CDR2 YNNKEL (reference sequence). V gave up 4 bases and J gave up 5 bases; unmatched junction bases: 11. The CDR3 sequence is CASSRPRDRIDNEQFF. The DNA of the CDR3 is TGTGCCAGCAGCCGACCCCGGGACAGAATCGACAATGAGCAGTTCTTC.

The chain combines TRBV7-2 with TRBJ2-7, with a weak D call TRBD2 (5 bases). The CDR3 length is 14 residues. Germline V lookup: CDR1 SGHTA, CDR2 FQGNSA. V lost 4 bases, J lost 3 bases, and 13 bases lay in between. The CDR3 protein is CASSSDTAGYEQYF. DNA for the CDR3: TGTGCCAGCAGCTCTGATACCGCGGGCTACGAGCAGTACTTC.